This TCR beta chain was captured in a study of blood T cell repertoires in COVID-19 (dated by TCRdb to the early 2020s). In the study overall: Samples covering the acute and convalescent phases of COVID-19 were provided by collaborators in the United States, Italy and Spain. The material from the prospective study consisted of cDNA or gDNA derived from T cells, B-cell-depleted T cells, or PBMCs. Deeply sampled blood TCRbeta repertoires from subjects exposed to, actively infected with, or recovered from COVID-19 were included in the dataset. The repertoires were released in a freely available public database meant as a resource for research on the immune response to SARS-CoV-2. Samples came from the ongoing ImmuneRACE study (first 160 participants) plus 1,254 subjects from 6 global collaborators. The sample metadata nearly always contained a de-identified subject ID, COVID-19 status, age in years and sex. Where HLA class I and class II types were available, the types were taken from metadata supplied by the sample provider, not from assay-based typing.

This clone was picked up a small number of times. This receptor's antigen is unknown. No much larger clonotype is one base removed from it; base qualities were not supplied. Paper-wide results and their limitations: The quantity of clinical and demographic metadata differed by source and by participant and was supplied without curation.

According to the germline V gene (reference sequence), CDR1 reads DFQATT and CDR2 reads SNEGSKA. Reading from cysteine to phenylalanine, the CDR3 counts 9 amino acids. Only the CDR3 DNA stays, 27 bases, in frame from base 1. The immunoSEQ Assay, a bias-controlled multiplex PCR, was used to amplify TCRbeta CDR3 regions from genomic DNA. Concerning the study's data processing: Within the assay, amplification of reference gene primers was used to estimate how many nucleated cells each sample contained. Sequence reads were collapsed and filtered to measure the absolute abundance of every unique TCRbeta CDR3 rearrangement. For each sample, productive Simpson clonality was calculated by taking the square root of Simpson's diversity index across productive rearrangements. In TCRdb, the immuneACCESS table is reduced to in-frame sequences with V and J assigned. These tables do not hold every clone; where another copy was compared, an unresolved V gene accounts for under half, and the others remain unexplained. From that table come the V and J calls and clone size; the DNA was used to work out D and trimming. This sample gives 100,000 to 150,000 clones in total; 60% to 80% of them show up just once. The ten largest clones represent more than 5.5% of the sample.

Whole blood was collected in K2EDTA tubes by collaborating institutions according to the institutions' own protocols. For TCRbeta analysis, collaborators shipped samples in one of three forms: frozen whole blood, isolated PBMCs, or DNA extracted from either of those sample types. Rearrangement joined TRBV20-1 to TRBJ1-5; too little of a D gene remains to name it. Material for sequencing was peripheral blood. The TCR comes from a man in his 60s with acute or convalescent COVID-19. At the DNA level, the sequence is TGCAGGACAACTCAGCCCCAGCATTTT. It encodes CRTTQPQHF.